This entry lists 3 T cell receptor beta chains sequenced from one sample in a study of T cell changes during pregnancy in multiple sclerosis (dated by TCRdb to the late 2010s). Library preparation employed the immunoSEQ multiplex PCR assay. The table was pulled from immuneACCESS by TCRdb, which kept in-frame rearrangements only. Such tables lose some clones; where checked, under half of the loss comes from unresolved V genes, and the rest has no known cause. Across this sample there are under 55,000 clones, with roughly nine tenths seen only once. Roughly 10% of the sample belongs to the ten largest clones. This specimen was CD8+ T cells from peripheral blood mononuclear cells, taken after pregnancy. The receptor set was obtained from a female donor with multiple sclerosis, enrolled in a pregnancy study.

The rearrangement joins TRBV10-3 to TRBJ1-4; D is possibly TRBD1 (6 bases). The V gene lost 7 bases and the J gene lost 11 bases, with 17 bases spanning the gap. Germline-derived CDR1 and CDR2 are ENHRY and SYGVKD. The CDR3 sequence is 13 residues long. CDR3 amino acids: CAITDIQGEKLFF. CDR3 coding DNA: TGTGCCATCACAGATATACAGGGTGAGAAACTGTTTTTT.

The chain combines TRBV19 with TRBJ2-5; D perhaps matches TRBD2 (5 bases). Germline loops: CDR1 LNHDA, CDR2 SQIVND (reference sequence). Trimming stripped 3 bases from V and 3 bases from J, with 8 bases between. The length of the CDR3 is 13 residues. CDR3 coding DNA: TGTGCCAGTAGTATTGGTAGCGAAGAGACCCAGTACTTC. Translation gives CASSIGSEETQYF.

This clone has a handful of counts. The J gene is TRBJ2-7, the V gene TRBV6-5; TRBD1 matches at 7 bases. The germline V gene has CDR1 MNHEY and CDR2 SVGAGI. This CDR3 contains 13 residues. The V segment lost 4 bases and the J segment 3 bases; nucleotides outside the gene matches: 3. CDR3 residues: CASSSRDSYEQYF. The DNA of the CDR3 is TGTGCCAGCAGTTCTCGGGACAGCTACGAGCAGTACTTC.